What follows are 29 T cell receptor beta chains derived from one specimen sequenced in a study of T cell responses to AZD1222 COVID-19 vaccine. Some clones are missing from TCRdb's copy, which holds only in-frame ones; the method was immunoSEQ multiplex PCR. The sample contains approximately 110,000 clones, around 76% of which appear only once. This specimen was peripheral blood, taken on day 0 of AZD1222 vaccination. The source is an adult in good health.

The CDR3 loop is CASSSTGRSEQYF. In DNA, the CDR3 is TGTGCCAGCAGCTCCACGGGCCGATCCGAGCAGTACTTC. The rearrangement links TRBV7-2 to TRBJ2-7; D is unclear. Germline-derived CDR1 and CDR2 are SGHTA and FQGNSA. The CDR3 runs 13 residues. Trimming cost V 4 bases and J 6 bases, with 13 bases left between them.

The chain recombines TRBV30 with TRBJ1-1; D gene unclear. This CDR3 spans 11 amino acids. Germline CDR1 is GTSNPN and CDR2 is SVGIG (reference sequence). The V and J ends lost 4 bases and 10 bases respectively, with 13 bases between them. The CDR3 reads CAWNFGERAFF. DNA for the CDR3: TGTGCCTGGAACTTTGGGGAAAGAGCTTTCTTT. Full variable domain (outside the CDR3, taken from reference TRBV30 and TRBJ1-1): SQTIHQWPATLVQPVGSPLSLECTVEGTSNPNLYWYRQAAGRGLQLLFYSVGIGQISSEVPQNLSASRPQDRQFILSSKKLLLSDSGFYLCAWNFGERAFFGQGTRLTVV.

This chain joins TRBV12-3 or TRBV12-4 and TRBJ1-1; D gene uncertain. Between the trimmed V and J ends, which lost 1 base and 4 bases, there was a span of 1 base. The CDR3 is 11 amino acids. This CDR3 is CASSLGTEAFF. The CDR3, as DNA: TGTGCCAGCAGTTTAGGCACTGAAGCTTTCTTT.

The CDR3 reads CASSWKGEKLFF. DNA of the CDR3: TGTGCCAGCAGCTGGAAGGGTGAAAAACTGTTTTTT. This chain joins TRBV2 and TRBJ1-4; no reliable D call. The length of the CDR3 is 12 residues. The ends were cut back, 6 bases at V and 7 bases at J, with 9 bases in the middle. Germline V gene data show CDR1 as SNHLY and CDR2 as FYNNEI.

The chain uses TRBV6-2 or TRBV6-3 and TRBJ2-1; 7 nucleotides agree with TRBD2. With V trimmed by 3 bases and J by 0 bases, 8 bases remained unmatched. Germline V gene sequence: CDR1 MNHEY, CDR2 SVGEGT. CDR3 length: 17 residues. Here the CDR3 reads CASSYLSGGISYNEQFF. The CDR3 DNA is TGTGCCAGCAGTTATCTATCGGGGGGAATCTCCTACAATGAGCAGTTCTTC.

V is TRBV12-5 and J is TRBJ1-1; D is unclear. Looked up from germline, CDR1 is LGHNT and CDR2 is FRNRAP. V was pared by 4 bases and J by 3 bases, with 12 bases between. The CDR3 runs to 14 residues. The CDR3 DNA reads as TGTGCTAGTGGTTCCCCCGTAGGGCACACTGAAGCTTTCTTT. Residues: CASGSPVGHTEAFF. Using reference TRBV12-5 and TRBJ1-1 for the parts outside the CDR3, the full variable domain is DARVTQTPRHKVTEMGQEVTMRCQPILGHNTVFWYRQTMMQGLELLAYFRNRAPLDDSGMPKDRFSAEMPDATLATLKIQPSEPRDSAVYFCASGSPVGHTEAFFGQGTRLTVV.

This clone was picked up one time. The chain employs TRBV9 and TRBJ1-2; D unclear. In germline, CDR1 is SGDLS, CDR2 YYNGEE. The V and J ends lost 5 bases and 1 base respectively, with 9 bases between them. The CDR3 is 13 amino acids. CDR3 sequence reads: CASRADINYGYTF. The CDR3 region has the DNA TGTGCCAGCAGAGCCGACATTAACTATGGCTACACCTTC.

V is TRBV12-3 or TRBV12-4 and J is TRBJ2-3; D gene ambiguous. V was trimmed by 7 bases and J by 5 bases, leaving 13 bases between them. The CDR3 length is 13 residues. In nucleotides, the CDR3 is TGTGCCAGCAAAAGGCCGCAGGTAGATACGCAGTATTTT. Translation gives CASKRPQVDTQYF.

The rearrangement joins TRBV5-8 to TRBJ1-2; no definite D call. V dropped 2 bases and J dropped 5 bases, with 10 bases sitting between them. The CDR3 length is 13 residues. CDR1 SGHTS and CDR2 YDEGEE come from the germline V gene. DNA of the CDR3: TGTGCCAGCAGCTTTCGGACCGGGTATGGCTACACCTTC. The encoded protein is CASSFRTGYGYTF.

About this clone: Other DNA variants within this sample encode the same CDR3. The chain recombines TRBV19 with TRBJ2-3; possible D gene TRBD1, 6 bases. The V end lost 1 base, the J end lost 4 bases, and 12 bases lay between the germline ends. The germline V gene has CDR1 LNHDA and CDR2 SQIVND (reference sequence). The CDR3 covers 15 residues. CDR3 DNA sequence: TGTGCCAGTAGTATAGCAGGGGCGGGCGCAGATACGCAGTATTTT. Protein sequence: CASSIAGAGADTQYF.

The chain combines TRBV9 with TRBJ1-2; no definite D call. The V end was cut by 1 base, the J end by 2 bases, with 6 bases between. This CDR3 region has 13 residues. Per the germline V gene, CDR1 is SGDLS and CDR2 is YYNGEE. The chain's CDR3 is CASSVRENYGYTF. The CDR3 region has the DNA TGTGCCAGCAGCGTAAGGGAGAACTATGGCTACACCTTC.

This clone is a singleton in its sample. This rearrangement joins TRBV11-1 to TRBJ1-4; no firm D call. CDR1 SGHAT and CDR2 FQDESV come from the germline V gene (reference sequence). The CDR3 covers 12 residues. The V end was cut by 2 bases, the J end by 3 bases, with 1 base between. CDR3 bases: TGTGCCAGCAGCTTATCTAATGAAAAACTGTTTTTT. It encodes CASSLSNEKLFF.

V gene TRBV6-5 combines with J gene TRBJ1-1; 7 nucleotides agree with TRBD1. The germline V gene encodes CDR1 MNHEY and CDR2 SVGAGI. The V gene end was trimmed by 8 bases and the J gene end by 1 base; junction bases not matched to a gene: 4. The CDR3 sequence is 13 residues long. The CDR3 protein is CASGRTGNTEAFF. The CDR3, as DNA: TGTGCCAGCGGACGGACAGGGAACACTGAAGCTTTCTTT.

The chain has TRBV7-2 and TRBJ1-1; 8 bases are a match to TRBD1. Germline-derived CDR1 and CDR2 are SGHTA and FQGNSA. The CDR3 spans 16 residues. V shed 5 bases, J shed 1 base, and the junction held 9 bases outside the gene matches. Here the CDR3 reads CASSIPGGLGNTEAFF. Written as DNA, the CDR3 is TGTGCCAGCAGCATTCCAGGGGGCCTCGGGAACACTGAAGCTTTCTTT.

The CDR3, as DNA: TGTGCCAGCTCACAGGGACACCTACTTCACGAGCAGTACTTC. Translating gives CASSQGHLLHEQYF. The rearrangement joins TRBV18 to TRBJ2-7, with D maybe TRBD1 (6 bases). Germline lookup yields CDR1 KGHSH and CDR2 LQKENI. V was pared by 4 bases and J by 5 bases, with 15 bases between. This CDR3 comprises 14 residues.

This clone was counted a few times. The chain joins TRBV6-2 or TRBV6-3 to TRBJ1-1; the D is unclear. Germline V CDR1 and CDR2: MNHEY, SVGEGT. V gave up 1 base and J gave up 3 bases, with 12 bases separating them. The CDR3 is 15 amino acids. CDR3 sequence reads: CASSYLVPSDTEAFF. CDR3 nucleotides: TGTGCCAGCAGTTACTTAGTCCCCTCGGACACTGAAGCTTTCTTT.

The rearrangement uses TRBV5-1 and TRBJ1-5; no clear D gene. This CDR3 is 15 amino acids long. Per the germline V gene, CDR1 is SGHRS and CDR2 is YFSETQ. V lost 0 bases and J lost 5, with 12 bases in between. Here the CDR3 reads CASSLEPGSHQPQHF. For the CDR3, the DNA is TGCGCCAGCAGCTTGGAGCCGGGTTCGCATCAGCCCCAGCATTTT.

This chain connects TRBV3-1 (or the pseudogene TRBV3-2) to TRBJ1-4; D is perhaps TRBD1 (5 bases). Germline V gene lookup returns CDR1 LGHDT and CDR2 YNNKEL (reference sequence). The CDR3 covers 17 residues. The V and J ends lost 0 bases and 1 base respectively, with 12 bases between them. The CDR3 reads CASSQESGGGTNEKLFF. For the CDR3, the DNA is TGTGCCAGCAGCCAAGAGTCAGGTGGGGGAACTAATGAAAAACTGTTTTTT.

V usage is TRBV9 and J usage is TRBJ2-3; a weak D match, TRBD1 (6 bases). Germline CDR1 and CDR2: SGDLS and YYNGEE. CDR3 size: 16 residues. Trimming took off 4 bases at V and 5 bases at J, with 20 bases between the two ends. CDR3 sequence reads: CASSIRGGMSRDTQYF. The CDR3 DNA is TGTGCCAGCAGCATACGAGGGGGAATGTCACGAGATACGCAGTATTTT.

V is TRBV7-2 and J is TRBJ2-2; the D gene is possibly TRBD2 (5 bases). With 5 bases removed from V and 2 bases from J, the gap between germline ends came to 15 bases. The CDR3 loop spans 16 amino acids. CDR1 is SGHTA and CDR2 is FQGNSA in the germline V gene. The DNA for the CDR3 is TGTGCCAGCAGCCTCCGACTAAGCCCCAACACCGGGGAGCTGTTTTTT. It translates to CASSLRLSPNTGELFF.

The V and J genes are TRBV5-1 and TRBJ2-1; TRBD2 aligns across 10 bases. The trim removed 4 bases at V and 7 bases at J, leaving 8 bases unmatched. The CDR3 sequence is 15 residues long. Germline values: CDR1 SGHRS, CDR2 YFSETQ. The CDR3 coding sequence is TGCGCCAGCAGCGGAAGCGGGGGGGCTTGGAATGAGCAGTTCTTC. Amino acids: CASSGSGGAWNEQFF.

This clone was seen a handful of times. This chain joins TRBV9 and TRBJ1-2, with 8 bases aligning to TRBD1. The CDR3 is made up of 15 amino acids. Unmatched junction bases numbered 9, after V lost 4 bases and J lost 4 bases. CDR1 and CDR2 (germline): SGDLS, YYNGEE. The CDR3 DNA reads as TGTGCCAGCAGCACCGCCGGGACAGGTACCTATGGCTACACCTTC. Residues: CASSTAGTGTYGYTF.

This CDR3 is CASGFGQGDGYTF. DNA for the CDR3: TGTGCTAGTGGTTTCGGACAGGGGGATGGCTACACCTTC. The chain employs TRBV12-5 and TRBJ1-2; 10 bases line up with TRBD1. Unmatched junction bases numbered 1, after V lost 3 bases and J lost 6 bases. The germline V gene has CDR1 LGHNT and CDR2 FRNRAP. The CDR3 has 13 amino acids.

The chain links TRBV6-5 to TRBJ1-6; D is unclear. Trimming cost V 2 bases and J 7 bases, with 9 bases left between them. The germline V gene has CDR1 MNHEY and CDR2 SVGAGI. The CDR3 runs to 14 residues. The chain's CDR3 is CASSYRTGNSPLHF. CDR3 coding DNA: TGTGCCAGCAGTTACCGGACGGGGAATTCACCCCTCCACTTT.

V gene TRBV25-1 combines with J gene TRBJ1-4; possibly TRBD1 for D (5 bases). CDR3 length: 15 amino acids. Trimming stripped 1 base from V and 5 bases from J, with 11 bases between. Germline lookup yields CDR1 MGHDK and CDR2 SYGVNS. The CDR3 DNA is TGTGCCAGCAGTGAATCCGGTAGGGGAAATGAAAAACTGTTTTTT. It translates to CASSESGRGNEKLFF.

The chain recombines TRBV29-1 with TRBJ2-7, with 9 bases that match TRBD1. With V trimmed by 6 bases and J by 6 bases, 15 bases remained unmatched. This CDR3 has 15 amino acids. CDR1 is SQVTM and CDR2 is ANQGSEA in the germline V gene. The CDR3 here is CSVTFRDRALGEQYF. CDR3 DNA: TGCAGCGTCACGTTCCGGGACAGGGCTCTCGGCGAGCAGTACTTC.

The genes are TRBV12-3 or TRBV12-4 and TRBJ1-2; D call uncertain. The V and J ends lost 5 bases and 7 bases respectively, with 14 bases between them. This CDR3 is built from 13 residues. CDR3 sequence (DNA): TGTGCCAGCAGTGGCTTGGAGGGTTTTGGCTACACCTTC. This codes for CASSGLEGFGYTF.

The gene calls are TRBV20-1 and TRBJ1-1; D ambiguous. The V gene lost 3 bases and the J gene lost 4 bases, with 12 bases spanning the gap. Germline V lookup: CDR1 DFQATT, CDR2 SNEGSKA (reference sequence). The CDR3 is 13 amino acids. The DNA for the CDR3 is TGCAGTGCTAGTAGATCTGGGGTCACTGAAGCTTTCTTT. Amino acids: CSASRSGVTEAFF.

V usage is TRBV10-2 and J usage is TRBJ2-1, with D perhaps given as TRBD1 or TRBD2 (7 bases each). Between the trimmed V and J ends, which lost 10 bases and 5 bases, there was a span of 12 bases. This CDR3 is built from 12 residues. Germline loops: CDR1 WSHSY, CDR2 SAAADI. The CDR3 coding sequence is TGCGCCACCAGGGGGGGGCACAATGAGCAGTTCTTC. As protein: CATRGGHNEQFF.